This entry is about one T cell receptor beta chain. These data are taken from a study of blood T cell repertoires in COVID-19. Background on the study: COVID-19 samples from acute and convalescent phases originated in the United States, Italy and Spain.

Authors' processing steps: Reference gene primer amplification gave nucleated cell count estimates. Using immunoSEQ multiplex PCR, the repertoire was profiled, and TCRdb retains in-frame clones only, with some absent. The V and J calls and the clone size are those of that table, but D and trimming were determined from the DNA. Among around 230,000 clones listed, approximately 86% were seen once. With 1 base removed from V and 9 bases from J, the gap between germline ends came to 13 bases. The CDR3 loop spans 14 amino acids. Germline V CDR1 and CDR2: SGHTA, FQGNSA. The specimen sequenced was peripheral blood. The chain has TRBV7-2 and TRBJ2-1; D perhaps matches TRBD2 (6 bases). This TCR was recovered from a man between 35 and 55 years old with acute or convalescent COVID-19. CDR3 amino acids: CASSLGPSAGEQFF. CDR3 coding DNA: TGTGCCAGCAGCTTAGGTCCTAGCGCGGGTGAGCAGTTCTTC. Looking up the rest from reference TRBV7-2 and TRBJ2-1 gives the full variable domain: GAGVSQSPSNKVTEKGKDVELRCDPISGHTALYWYRQSLGQGLEFLIYFQGNSAPDKSGLPSDRFSAERTGGSVSTLTIQRTQQEDSAVYLCASSLGPSAGEQFFGPGTRLTVL.